The clone carrying this TCR beta chain was recorded at least ten times. Its antigen is not identified. The source of the sample is a study of identical twins. Study observations and caveats: Conclusions came from cross-sectional statistical analysis, not from following the same donors.

Template switching added a universal primer site; cDNA carried unique molecular identifiers. TCRdb re-called the 5' RACE reads with MiXCR, one entry per CDR3 protein. The sample contains fewer than 250,000 distinct CDR3 sequences, around 9.6% of which appear only once. Germline CDR1 and CDR2: SGHTS and YDEGEE. Trimming cost V 2 bases and J 6 bases, with 8 bases left between them. The CDR3 extends over 13 amino acids. Donors were all healthy Caucasians. The receptor's source is a woman aged 18-29 years in good health. Specimen: memory (CD45RO+) T cells sorted from blood. The chain has TRBV5-8 and TRBJ2-2; D is unresolved. CDR3 protein: CASSFGRSGELFF. The CDR3 DNA follows: TGTGCCAGCAGCTTTGGACGGTCCGGGGAGCTGTTTTTT. Full variable domain (rest looked up from reference TRBV5-8 and TRBJ2-2): EAGVTQSPTHLIKTRGQQATLRCSPISGHTSVYWYQQALGLGLQFLLWYDEGEERNRGNFPPRFSGRQFPNYSSELNVNALELEDSALYLCASSFGRSGELFFGEGSRLTVL.